Below, 25 T cell receptor beta chains from the same sample are listed, as sequenced in a study of CD8+ T cells in alopecia areata. Reverse transcription of extracted RNA yielded cDNA, which provided the sequencing template. The table came from immunoSEQ multiplex PCR; TCRdb's copy has only in-frame clones and leaves some out. The sample holds 170,000 or so clones, 53% seen once. As for treatment: oral pan-JAK inhibitor, 5-10 mg twice daily. Material: CD8+ T cells sorted from blood, obtained at week 24, from a patient treated with tofacitinib. The receptors originated from a human donor with alopecia areata.

With respect to this clone: Other DNA variants within this sample encode the same CDR3. The genes are TRBV7-6 and TRBJ2-7; 7 positions agree with TRBD2. V dropped 2 bases and J dropped 2; count of bases not matched to a gene: 0. Germline V gene data show CDR1 as SGHVS and CDR2 as FNYEAQ. The CDR3 contains 13 residues. Here the CDR3 DNA reads TGTGCCAGCAGCTTAAGCGGGGCCTACGAGCAGTACTTC. Protein: CASSLSGAYEQYF. Supplemented by reference TRBV7-6 and TRBJ2-7, the full variable domain reads GAGVSQSPRYKVTKRGQDVALRCDPISGHVSLYWYRQALGQGPEFLTYFNYEAQQDKSGLPNDRFSAERPEGSISTLTIQRTEQRDSAMYRCASSLSGAYEQYFGPGTRLTVT.

This chain joins TRBV29-1 and TRBJ2-7; D possibly corresponds to TRBD1 (5 bases). The CDR3 runs to 17 residues. V lost 5 bases to trimming and J lost 2 bases, with 25 bases between them. The germline gives CDR1 SQVTM, CDR2 ANQGSEA. CDR3 sequence (DNA): TGCAGCGTTACCACTACTGGATTACAGGAAAGCCCCTACGAGCAGTACTTC. It is translated as CSVTTTGLQESPYEQYF.

V and J are TRBV14 and TRBJ1-2; D gene unclear. V lost 0 bases and J 7 bases, leaving 6 bases between the germline ends. The CDR3 is 12 residues long. CDR1 SGHDN and CDR2 FVKESK come from the germline V gene. This CDR3 is CASSQEGSGYTF. The CDR3 bases are TGTGCCAGCAGCCAAGAAGGGAGTGGCTACACCTTC.

The chain carries TRBV4-3 and TRBJ1-1; 9 bases are shared with TRBD1. Germline lookup yields CDR1 LGHNA and CDR2 YSLEER. The CDR3 contains 13 residues. The J segment lost 1 base and the V segment lost 6 bases, leaving 0 bases of the junction unmatched. The CDR3 DNA reads TGCGCCAGCAGGGACAGGGGGAACACTGAAGCTTTCTTT. Amino acids: CASRDRGNTEAFF.

The chain employs TRBV4-3 and TRBJ2-7; 9 nucleotides match TRBD1. The junction had 10 bases not matched to a gene; V was cut back by 0 bases and J by 4 bases. The CDR3 covers 17 residues. CDR1 LGHNA and CDR2 YSLEER come from the germline V gene. The CDR3 loop reads CASSQDDYRTGDYEQYF. The CDR3 DNA reads as TGCGCCAGCAGCCAAGATGATTACAGGACAGGGGATTACGAGCAGTACTTC.

This clone was observed a single time. This rearrangement joins TRBV12-5 to TRBJ2-1; no clear D. The CDR3 is 12 amino acids. Trimming left V 5 bases short and J 6 bases short, with 8 bases between. Germline V gene data show CDR1 as LGHNT and CDR2 as FRNRAP. The CDR3, as DNA: TGTGCTAGTGGTCCAAAGGTCAATGAGCAGTTCTTC. Encoded protein: CASGPKVNEQFF.

This clone came up a few times. The chain joins TRBV4-3 to TRBJ2-6, with D unresolved. Trimming left V 0 bases short and J 4 bases short, with 13 bases between. This CDR3 comprises 17 residues. Germline CDR1 is LGHNA and CDR2 is YSLEER. DNA of the CDR3: TGCGCCAGCAGCCAAGATAAGGTGGCGGAAGGGGCCAACGTCCTGACTTTC. Translation: CASSQDKVAEGANVLTF.

The rearrangement links TRBV6-5 to TRBJ1-1; TRBD1 matches at 7 bases. The junction had 7 bases not matched to a gene; V was cut back by 5 bases and J by 4 bases. There are 14 residues in the CDR3. The germline CDR1 and CDR2 sequences are MNHEY and SVGAGI. CDR3 sequence: CASSHRGFSTEAFF. DNA of the CDR3: TGTGCCAGCAGTCACAGGGGTTTTAGCACTGAAGCTTTCTTT.

V is TRBV6-6 and J is TRBJ1-2; a possible D gene is TRBD1 (6 bases). The CDR3 is made up of 13 amino acids. The V gene lost 8 bases and the J gene lost 8 bases, with 18 bases spanning the gap. Germline-derived CDR1 and CDR2 are MNHNY and SVGAGI (reference sequence). CDR3 nucleotides: TGTGCCAGCTACTCTACAGGGCTCCGGGGCTACACCTTC. Its translation is CASYSTGLRGYTF.

V usage is TRBV9 and J usage is TRBJ1-4; D is unclear. V was pared by 0 bases and J by 5 bases, with 8 bases between. The CDR3 has 14 amino acids. CDR1 is SGDLS, CDR2 YYNGEE, per germline. The CDR3, as DNA: TGTGCCAGCAGCGTAGGTGGTGAGAATGAAAAACTGTTTTTT. Translated, it gives CASSVGGENEKLFF. Using reference TRBV9 and TRBJ1-4 for the parts outside the CDR3, the full variable domain is DSGVTQTPKHLITATGQRVTLRCSPRSGDLSVYWYQQSLDQGLQFLIQYYNGEERAKGNILERFSAQQFPDLHSELNLSSLELGDSALYFCASSVGGENEKLFFGSGTQLSVL.

This clone showed up just a few times. The J gene is TRBJ1-2, the V gene TRBV6-6, with D unresolved. Germline V gene sequence: CDR1 MNHNY, CDR2 SVGAGI (reference sequence). This CDR3 has 12 residues. Trimming removed 2 bases from V and 7 bases from J, with 8 bases in between. The CDR3 DNA reads TGTGCCAGCAGTTACGAGGAGGGTGGCTACACCTTC. Its protein is CASSYEEGGYTF.

The chain uses TRBV9 and TRBJ1-4; weak D call: TRBD1 (5 bases). This CDR3 spans 14 amino acids. Germline CDR1 is SGDLS and CDR2 is YYNGEE. Trimming removed 2 bases from V and 8 bases from J, with 13 bases in between. The CDR3 loop is CASSVSGAAEKLFF. The CDR3 nucleotides are TGTGCCAGCAGCGTTAGTGGGGCTGCCGAAAAACTGTTTTTT.

The chain is built from TRBV29-1 and TRBJ1-2; D uncertain. Germline V lookup: CDR1 SQVTM, CDR2 ANQGSEA. V gave up 2 bases and J gave up 6 bases, with 10 bases separating them. This CDR3 has 12 amino acids. The CDR3 DNA is TGCAGCGTTGAAAGTGGAGGGAATGGCTACACCTTC. The encoded protein is CSVESGGNGYTF.

The chain is built from TRBV2 and TRBJ1-2; D gene unclear. The germline V and J ends were trimmed by 0 bases and 5 bases, with 13 bases remaining between them. There are 15 residues in the CDR3. Germline assignment: CDR1 SNHLY and CDR2 FYNNEI. CDR3 coding DNA: TGTGCCAGCAGTGAAGCTTCTTGGGGAGATTATGGCTACACCTTC. This translates into CASSEASWGDYGYTF.

This chain joins TRBV29-1 and TRBJ2-1; tentatively, D is TRBD2 (6 bases). Trimming shortened V by 6 bases and J by 1 base, and 10 bases separated the two germline ends. The CDR3 has 13 amino acids. Germline CDR1 is SQVTM and CDR2 is ANQGSEA. The CDR3 nucleotides are TGCAGCGTGATGGGGGGTTCCTACAATGAGCAGTTCTTC. Translating gives CSVMGGSYNEQFF.

This clone was seen a handful of times. This CDR3 is also generated by other DNA sequences in the sample. The rearrangement uses TRBV29-1 and TRBJ2-1; D gene unclear. Germline V gene lookup returns CDR1 SQVTM and CDR2 ANQGSEA. Between the trimmed V and J ends, which lost 1 base and 6 bases, there was a span of 4 bases. CDR3 length equals 11 residues. The CDR3 nucleotides read TGCAGCGTTGAAGGGGGCAATGAGCAGTTCTTC. Amino acids: CSVEGGNEQFF.

The rearrangement links TRBV9 to TRBJ2-3; D remains unclear. Trimming left V 3 bases short and J 0 bases short, with 11 bases between. This CDR3 spans 15 amino acids. Germline values: CDR1 SGDLS, CDR2 YYNGEE. The CDR3 here is CASSAQDTSTDTQYF. CDR3 sequence (DNA): TGTGCCAGCAGCGCACAAGATACTAGCACAGATACGCAGTATTTT.

The gene calls are TRBV2 and TRBJ1-1; possible D gene TRBD1, 5 bases. The CDR3 is 13 residues long. With 7 bases removed from V and 4 bases from J, the gap between germline ends came to 13 bases. Germline loops: CDR1 SNHLY, CDR2 FYNNEI. The CDR3 reads CASIGDSPTEAFF. CDR3 nucleotides: TGTGCCAGCATCGGAGACAGTCCCACTGAAGCTTTCTTT.

The chain recombines TRBV10-3 with TRBJ1-1; D is unclear. The V gene's germline CDR1 is ENHRY and CDR2 SYGVKD. With 4 bases removed from V and 1 base from J, the gap between germline ends came to 7 bases. This CDR3 spans 13 amino acids. CDR3 sequence: CAISGSGNTEAFF. For the CDR3, the DNA is TGTGCCATCAGTGGATCAGGGAACACTGAAGCTTTCTTT.

The chain employs TRBV7-9 and TRBJ1-2; D unclear. The CDR3 extends over 14 amino acids. Germline CDR1 SEHNR, CDR2 FQNEAQ (reference sequence). V shed 1 base and J shed 4 bases, with 10 bases lying between them. The CDR3 loop reads CASSLVMGSYGYTF. CDR3 DNA sequence: TGTGCCAGCAGCTTAGTCATGGGAAGCTATGGCTACACCTTC.

V usage is TRBV6-1 and J usage is TRBJ2-1, with no clear D. Trimming cost V 7 bases and J 5 bases, with 3 bases left between them. The germline V gene encodes CDR1 MNHNS and CDR2 SASEGT. The CDR3 has 10 amino acids. Written as DNA, the CDR3 is TGTGCCAGCATCCACAATGAGCAGTTCTTC. Residues: CASIHNEQFF.

In DNA form, the CDR3 reads TGTGCCAGCGGACAGGGCAATCAGCCCCAGCATTTT. Residues: CASGQGNQPQHF. V usage is TRBV7-9 and J usage is TRBJ1-5, with 7 bases matching TRBD1. The length of the CDR3 is 12 residues. CDR1 is SEHNR and CDR2 is FQNEAQ in the germline V gene (reference sequence). V shed 8 bases and J 2 bases; nucleotides not matched to a gene: 0. Full variable domain (remainder filled in from reference TRBV7-9 and TRBJ1-5): DTGVSQNPRHKITKRGQNVTFRCDPISEHNRLYWYRQTLGQGPEFLTYFQNEAQLEKSRLLSDRFSAERPKGSFSTLEIQRTEQGDSAMYLCASGQGNQPQHFGDGTRLSIL.

The chain couples TRBV29-1 to TRBJ2-5; no definite D call. Germline values: CDR1 SQVTM, CDR2 ANQGSEA. V was clipped by 4 bases and J by 6 bases, with 9 bases between them. The CDR3 spans 11 residues. DNA for the CDR3: TGCAGCGTTGTAAGGACGAAGACCCAGTACTTC. This gives the protein CSVVRTKTQYF.

The V call is TRBV7-2, the J call TRBJ2-7, with 9 bases fitting TRBD1. Trimming cost V 5 bases and J 4 bases; bases outside gene matches: 9. The CDR3 is 15 amino acids. Germline CDR1 is SGHTA and CDR2 is FQGNSA. CDR3 sequence reads: CASSNLVGQGYEQYF. CDR3 in DNA: TGTGCCAGCAGCAACCTAGTTGGACAGGGGTACGAGCAGTACTTC.

The sample holds a few counts of this clone. The rearrangement links TRBV9 to TRBJ2-5; D gene unclear. The CDR3 runs 14 residues. Between the trimmed V and J ends, which lost 4 bases and 3 bases, there was a span of 13 bases. Per the germline V gene, CDR1 is SGDLS and CDR2 is YYNGEE. The CDR3 spells CASSPLDTEETQYF. For the CDR3, the DNA is TGTGCCAGCAGCCCTCTTGACACCGAAGAGACCCAGTACTTC.